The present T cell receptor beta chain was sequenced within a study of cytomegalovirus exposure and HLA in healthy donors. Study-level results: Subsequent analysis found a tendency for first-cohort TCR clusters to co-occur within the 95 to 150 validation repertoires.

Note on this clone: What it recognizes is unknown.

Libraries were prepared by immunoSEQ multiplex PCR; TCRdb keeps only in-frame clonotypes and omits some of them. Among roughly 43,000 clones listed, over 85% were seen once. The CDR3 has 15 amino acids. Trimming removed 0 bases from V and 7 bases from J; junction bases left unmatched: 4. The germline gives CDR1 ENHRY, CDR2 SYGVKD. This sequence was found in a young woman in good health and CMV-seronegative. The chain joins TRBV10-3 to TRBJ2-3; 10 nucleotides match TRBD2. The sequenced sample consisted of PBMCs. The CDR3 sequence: CAISESNSGGHTQYF. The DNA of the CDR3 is TGTGCCATCAGTGAGTCGAATAGCGGGGGGCATACGCAGTATTTT.